Sequencing of this T cell receptor (beta chain) was carried out in a study of molecular identifiers for immune sequencing clone quantification. Study outcomes and limitations: Single-cell amounts of spiked Jurkat TCR RNA were reportedly detectable among approximately 1 million naive cells.

Germline V CDR1 and CDR2: SQVTM, ANQGSEA. Between the trimmed V and J ends, which lost 1 base and 4 bases, there was a span of 15 bases. CDR3 length: 15 amino acids. It was with previously described methods and listed TCR primers that bulk TCR libraries were made. TCRdb re-analysed the PCR reads in MiXCR, keeping a single row per CDR3 protein. This sample has 97,000 or so distinct CDR3 sequences, with 35% found just once. This clonotype appeared a few times. Its antigen is unidentified. A read error is possible here, since a much larger clone lies one base away. The V call is TRBV29-1, the J call TRBJ2-3; either TRBD1 or TRBD2 may fit D (5 bases each). The sequence derives from a human donor in good health. Some libraries in this study had Jurkat cell RNA spiked in. The sample consisted of naive CD8+ T cells from blood, with Jurkat cell RNA spiked in. As for subset: FACS-sorted CD8+CD4-CCR7+CD45RA+ naive T cells. The CDR3 reads CSVEGGSGGADTQYF. CDR3 coding DNA: TGCAGCGTTGAAGGGGGTAGTGGGGGTGCAGATACGCAGTATTTT.